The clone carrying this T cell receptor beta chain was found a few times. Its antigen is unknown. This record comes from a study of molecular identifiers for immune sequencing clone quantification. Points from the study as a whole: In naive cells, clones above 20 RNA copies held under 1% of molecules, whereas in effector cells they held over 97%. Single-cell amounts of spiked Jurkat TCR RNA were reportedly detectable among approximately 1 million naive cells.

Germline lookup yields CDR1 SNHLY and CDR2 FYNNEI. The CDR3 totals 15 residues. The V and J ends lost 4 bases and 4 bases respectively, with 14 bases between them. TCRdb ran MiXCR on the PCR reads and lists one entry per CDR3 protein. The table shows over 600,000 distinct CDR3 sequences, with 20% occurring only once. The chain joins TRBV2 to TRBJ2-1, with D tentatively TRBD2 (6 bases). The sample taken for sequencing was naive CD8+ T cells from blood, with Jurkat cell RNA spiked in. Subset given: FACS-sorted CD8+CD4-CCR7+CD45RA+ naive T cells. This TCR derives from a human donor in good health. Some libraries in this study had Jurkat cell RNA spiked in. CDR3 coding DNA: TGTGCCAGCAGTGCGGGCAGGGCGGGGTACAATGAGCAGTTCTTC. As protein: CASSAGRAGYNEQFF.